The 20 T cell receptor beta chains given below trace back to one sample, sequenced in a study of cytomegalovirus exposure and HLA in healthy donors. A multiplex PCR was run with 60 Vbeta primers and 13 Jbeta primers. Generated by immunoSEQ multiplex PCR, the TCRdb table keeps only in-frame clones and is missing some. Among around 200,000 clones, around four fifths were seen once, and the ten largest hold 1.5% to 2%. The source material was PBMCs. The receptors originated from a man aged 45-65 years in good health and CMV-seronegative.

Regarding this clone: Distinct nucleotide sequences in the sample also encode this CDR3. The chain joins TRBV28 to TRBJ2-7, with 8 bases aligning to TRBD1. J gave up 6 bases and V 6 bases, and 7 bases lay outside the gene matches. The CDR3 consists of 13 residues. Germline loops: CDR1 MDHEN, CDR2 SYDVKM. CDR3 in amino acids: CASSSGQGGEQYF. DNA of the CDR3: TGTGCCAGCAGCTCCGGACAGGGCGGCGAGCAGTACTTC.

This chain links TRBV7-2 with TRBJ2-3, with 11 bases lining up with TRBD2. CDR3 size: 16 residues. Per germline, CDR1 SGHTA and CDR2 FQGNSA. V gave up 5 bases and J gave up 4 bases; unmatched junction bases: 8. CDR3 coding DNA: TGTGCCAGCAGCCAGGGGACTAGCGGTTGGGCAGATACGCAGTATTTT. It encodes CASSQGTSGWADTQYF. Variable domain in full (rest from reference TRBV7-2 and TRBJ2-3): GAGVSQSPSNKVTEKGKDVELRCDPISGHTALYWYRQSLGQGLEFLIYFQGNSAPDKSGLPSDRFSAERTGGSVSTLTIQRTQQEDSAVYLCASSQGTSGWADTQYFGPGTRLTVL.

The V and J genes are TRBV10-1 and TRBJ1-1, with D possibly TRBD1 on 6 matching bases. V was pared by 5 bases and J by 6 bases, with 13 bases between. Looked up from germline, CDR1 is WNHNN and CDR2 is SYGVQD (reference sequence). The CDR3 consists of 13 residues. In nucleotides, the CDR3 is TGCGCCAGCAGTTTCTCAGGGGCCGCTGAAGCTTTCTTT. Amino acids: CASSFSGAAEAFF.

In its sample, this clone was seen once. This chain connects TRBV7-6 to TRBJ2-7, with 9 bases fitting TRBD2. There are 14 residues in the CDR3. Germline assignment: CDR1 SGHVS and CDR2 FNYEAQ. V was clipped by 3 bases and J by 0 bases; unmatched bases: 0. CDR3 amino acids: CASSFSGSSYEQYF. CDR3 nucleotides: TGTGCCAGCAGCTTTAGCGGGAGCTCCTACGAGCAGTACTTC.

As DNA, the CDR3 is TGTGCCAGCAGCCCAGGACTAGCGGCAGTCAACGAGCAGTACTTC. Protein product: CASSPGLAAVNEQYF. The chain carries TRBV9 and TRBJ2-7, with 10 nucleotides matching TRBD2. The germline V gene encodes CDR1 SGDLS and CDR2 YYNGEE. CDR3 length equals 15 residues. Trimming at V came to 4 bases and at J to 5 bases, leaving 9 bases not matched to a gene.

The chain carries TRBV27 and TRBJ1-5, with D perhaps matching TRBD1 (5 bases). V was pared by 5 bases and J by 3 bases, with 14 bases between. Looked up from germline, CDR1 is MNHEY and CDR2 is SMNVEV (reference sequence). This CDR3 spans 15 amino acids. In DNA, the CDR3 is TGTGCCAGCAGTCCCCCCGGAGGGACCAATCAGCCCCAGCATTTT. Translating gives CASSPPGGTNQPQHF.

This chain uses TRBV2 with TRBJ1-1; a possible D gene is TRBD1 (6 bases). Germline CDR1 and CDR2: SNHLY and FYNNEI. The CDR3 runs to 17 residues. V lost 7 bases and J lost 5, with 26 bases in between. The CDR3 spells CASTPHQGQPQGTEAFF. The CDR3 DNA reads as TGTGCCAGCACCCCTCATCAGGGACAACCCCAAGGAACTGAAGCTTTCTTT.

The chain recombines TRBV2 with TRBJ2-2; 9 bases map to TRBD1. Germline CDR1 is SNHLY and CDR2 is FYNNEI. The length of the CDR3 is 15 residues. J was trimmed by 6 bases and V by 3 bases; bases with no gene match: 5. CDR3 protein: CASSEWDRASGELFF. In DNA, the CDR3 is TGTGCCAGCAGTGAGTGGGACAGGGCTTCCGGGGAGCTGTTTTTT.

This clone was counted a few times. This chain links TRBV7-8 with TRBJ2-7, with 12 nucleotides matching TRBD2. This CDR3 has 15 amino acids. CDR1 and CDR2 from the germline V gene are SGHVS and FQNEAQ. Unmatched junction bases numbered 9, after V lost 5 bases and J lost 7 bases. The DNA of the CDR3 is TGTGCCAGCAGCGGGGGACTAGCGGGCGGATCTGAGCAGTACTTC. It specifies CASSGGLAGGSEQYF.

This clone has only a few counts. The chain recombines TRBV5-1 with TRBJ2-3; possible D gene TRBD1, 7 bases. The CDR3 is 16 residues long. The germline V and J ends were trimmed by 0 bases and 3 bases, with 14 bases remaining between them. CDR1 SGHRS and CDR2 YFSETQ come from the germline V gene. CDR3 protein: CASSLARGDGTDTQYF. The CDR3 DNA reads TGCGCCAGCAGCTTGGCCAGGGGGGACGGGACAGATACGCAGTATTTT.

This clone was recorded once. V gene TRBV10-3 combines with J gene TRBJ2-7, with D unresolved. The CDR3 has 14 residues. The V gene's germline CDR1 is ENHRY and CDR2 SYGVKD. V lost 2 bases and J 0 bases, leaving 8 bases between the germline ends. CDR3 loop: CAISENPTSYEQYF. DNA of the CDR3: TGTGCCATCAGTGAGAATCCTACCTCCTACGAGCAGTACTTC.

This chain connects TRBV19 to TRBJ1-2; 9 nucleotides match TRBD1. CDR1 is LNHDA and CDR2 is SQIVND in the germline V gene (reference sequence). This CDR3 spans 14 amino acids. After removal of 5 bases from V and 4 bases from J, the junction contained 5 bases not matched to a gene. CDR3 region: CASSPSTGGYGYTF. Here the CDR3 DNA reads TGTGCCAGTAGTCCCTCGACAGGGGGCTATGGCTACACCTTC.

This chain links TRBV6-5 with TRBJ2-5; the D gene is possibly TRBD1 (6 bases). The J call may be mistaken, given a closer DNA end match to TRBJ2-7. CDR1 is MNHEY and CDR2 is SVGAGI in the germline V gene. The CDR3 length is 13 residues. The chain's CDR3 is CASTRGGSYEQYF. The CDR3 nucleotides read TGTGCCAGCACCCGTGGGGGCAGCTACGAGCAGTACTTC.

CDR3 residues: CASSGLAGGFSTDTQYF. The CDR3 coding sequence is TGTGCCAGCAGCGGACTAGCGGGAGGCTTCAGCACAGATACGCAGTATTTT. The V call is TRBV9, the J call TRBJ2-3, with 13 nucleotides matching TRBD2. This CDR3 spans 17 amino acids. Germline V gene data show CDR1 as SGDLS and CDR2 as YYNGEE. V trimming: 3 bases; J trimming: 0 bases; junction bases outside the gene matches: 4. Full variable domain (outside the CDR3, taken from reference TRBV9 and TRBJ2-3): DSGVTQTPKHLITATGQRVTLRCSPRSGDLSVYWYQQSLDQGLQFLIQYYNGEERAKGNILERFSAQQFPDLHSELNLSSLELGDSALYFCASSGLAGGFSTDTQYFGPGTRLTVL.

This rearrangement joins TRBV28 to TRBJ2-7; 9 bases are a match to TRBD1. The junction had 7 bases not matched to a gene; V was cut back by 3 bases and J by 4 bases. Per germline, CDR1 MDHEN and CDR2 SYDVKM. This CDR3 has 15 amino acids. The CDR3 DNA is TGTGCCAGCAGTTTTGGTCCGGACAGGGGTTACGAGCAGTACTTC. Translation gives CASSFGPDRGYEQYF.

This chain uses TRBV18 with TRBJ1-5, with 8 bases lining up with TRBD1. This CDR3 spans 14 amino acids. The germline CDR1 and CDR2 sequences are KGHSH and LQKENI. The J segment lost 5 bases and the V segment lost 3 bases, leaving 3 bases of the junction unmatched. The CDR3 spells CASSPGQGHQPQHF. The CDR3 bases are TGTGCCAGCTCACCTGGACAGGGCCATCAGCCCCAGCATTTT.

The chain carries TRBV5-1 and TRBJ2-5; weak D call: TRBD1 (6 bases). Germline V gives CDR1 SGHRS, CDR2 YFSETQ. The CDR3 consists of 17 residues. With 4 bases removed from V and 2 bases from J, the gap between germline ends came to 21 bases. The CDR3 sequence is CASSQEQGWRAQETQYF. In DNA, the CDR3 is TGCGCCAGCAGCCAGGAACAGGGTTGGAGAGCACAAGAGACCCAGTACTTC.

J is TRBJ2-1 and V is TRBV29-1; 11 nucleotides agree with TRBD2. Unmatched junction bases numbered 12, after V lost 7 bases and J lost 7 bases. The CDR3 has 15 amino acids. CDR1 is SQVTM and CDR2 is ANQGSEA in the germline V gene. The CDR3 DNA follows: TGCAGCGGACCTAGACTAGCGGGAATTGTAAATGAGCAGTTCTTC. Amino acid sequence: CSGPRLAGIVNEQFF.

This clone was counted only a few times. This sequence joins TRBV6-1 and TRBJ2-7; 12 bases are a match to TRBD2. CDR3 length equals 15 residues. Trimming cost V 5 bases and J 2 bases; bases outside gene matches: 4. The germline V gene has CDR1 MNHNS and CDR2 SASEGT. In DNA form, the CDR3 reads TGTGCCAGCAGTTTGACTAGCGGGAGTGCCTACGAGCAGTACTTC. As protein: CASSLTSGSAYEQYF.

This chain uses TRBV11-2 with TRBJ2-1; 10 nucleotides match TRBD2. The CDR3 loop spans 18 amino acids. The germline V gene has CDR1 SGHAT and CDR2 FQNNGV. Trimming at V came to 10 bases and at J to 2 bases, leaving 17 bases not matched to a gene. The CDR3 reads CATSPGTSALGAYNEQFF. In DNA, the CDR3 is TGTGCCACCTCACCCGGGACTAGCGCCCTAGGGGCCTACAATGAGCAGTTCTTC.